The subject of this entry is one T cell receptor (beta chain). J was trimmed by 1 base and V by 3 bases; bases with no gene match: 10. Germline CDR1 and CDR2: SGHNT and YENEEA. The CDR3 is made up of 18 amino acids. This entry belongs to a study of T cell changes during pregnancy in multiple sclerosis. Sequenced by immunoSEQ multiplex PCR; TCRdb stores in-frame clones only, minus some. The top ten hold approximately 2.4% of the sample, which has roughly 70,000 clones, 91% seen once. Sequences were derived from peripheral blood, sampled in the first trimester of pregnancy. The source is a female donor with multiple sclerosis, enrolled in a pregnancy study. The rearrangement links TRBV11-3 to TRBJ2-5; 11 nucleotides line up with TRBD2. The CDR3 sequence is CASSFGTTGTSGQETQYF. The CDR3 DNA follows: TGTGCCAGCAGCTTTGGGACTACCGGGACTAGCGGCCAAGAGACCCAGTACTTC.